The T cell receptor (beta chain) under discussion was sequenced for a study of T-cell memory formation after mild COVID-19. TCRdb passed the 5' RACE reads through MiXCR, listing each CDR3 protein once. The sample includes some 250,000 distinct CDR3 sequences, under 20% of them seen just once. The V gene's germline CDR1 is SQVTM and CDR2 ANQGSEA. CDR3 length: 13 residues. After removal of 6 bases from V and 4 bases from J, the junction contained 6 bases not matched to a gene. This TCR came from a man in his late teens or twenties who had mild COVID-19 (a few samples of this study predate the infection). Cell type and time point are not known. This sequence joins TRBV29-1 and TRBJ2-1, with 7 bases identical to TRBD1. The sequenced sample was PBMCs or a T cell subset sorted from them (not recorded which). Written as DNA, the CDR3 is TGCAGCGTCGACAGGGACGGATACAATGAGCAGTTCTTC. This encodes CSVDRDGYNEQFF.